This section outlines one T cell receptor (beta chain) sequence together with its context. The antigen remains unidentified. The junction departs from the called germline gene at one end, perhaps through a read error. The length of the CDR3 is 16 residues. Germline values: CDR1 SEHNR, CDR2 FQNEAQ (reference sequence). Unsorted bulk tissue (roughly 17-34 mg) underwent RNA and DNA co-extraction. Primary liver carcinoma in the patients was surgically resected. The record originates from a study of tumor-infiltrating lymphocytes in primary liver carcinoma. Turning to the study itself: Productive TCRbeta read counts per sample ran from roughly 3.5 to 7 million and were similar across tissue types.

Using a constant-region primer together with ProtoScript II reverse transcriptase, TCR beta cDNA was made from roughly 540 ng of total RNA. What produced the TCR beta libraries was three nested multiplex PCR rounds using slightly modified ARM-PCR. The study ran its first two PCR rounds for about 11 cycles each, using TRBV1-TRBV30 forward primers and a C-beta reverse primer. TCRdb reanalysed the multiplex PCR reads using MiXCR and keeps one entry per CDR3 protein. The sample includes fewer than 75,000 distinct CDR3 sequences, 71% of them seen just once. General observations from the study: Representation across all five tumor regions was limited to only about 7.5-24% of top clones.

The chain joins TRBV7-9 to TRBJ1-2, with D unclear. The source is a man in his forties or fifties with primary liver carcinoma and hepatitis B virus infection. Material for sequencing was liver tumor tissue from sampling region 2. Noted subset: tumor region T2, inferior pole. The CDR3 nucleotides read TGTGCCAAGAGCCCCGAGGGCAGGCTGTCCCAGTATGTCTACACCTTC. This encodes CAKSPEGRLSQYVYTF.